Below are 28 T cell receptor beta chains sequenced from a single sample in a study of CD8 T cells in ankylosing spondylitis. One entry per CDR3 protein results from TCRdb running MiXCR on the 5' RACE reads. The sample comprises under 130,000 distinct CDR3 sequences, under 30% of which are singletons, and around an eighth rests with the top ten. Sequencing input: synovial fluid, either unsorted or a sorted T cell fraction (not recorded which). The receptor set was obtained from a male donor with ankylosing spondylitis.

The J gene is TRBJ2-6, the V gene TRBV10-3, with 8 bases matching TRBD1. The CDR3 covers 17 residues. V dropped 10 bases and J dropped 0; count of bases not matched to a gene: 11. CDR1 is ENHRY and CDR2 is SYGVKD in the germline V gene. CDR3 DNA sequence: TGTGCCACCAGGACAGGGTCCTCGACCTCTGGGGCCAACGTCCTGACTTTC. Encoded protein: CATRTGSSTSGANVLTF.

This clonotype occurred a few times. This rearrangement joins TRBV5-1 to TRBJ2-1; TRBD2 aligns across 8 bases. Germline CDR1 reads SGHRS; CDR2 reads YFSETQ. V was pared by 5 bases and J by 0 bases, with 7 bases of the junction left unmatched. The length of the CDR3 is 16 residues. CDR3 DNA: TGCGCCAGCAGGTTCACCACTAGCGGCTCCTACAATGAGCAGTTCTTC. It codes for CASRFTTSGSYNEQFF.

The V and J genes are TRBV5-6 and TRBJ2-3, with 12 bases matching TRBD1. The CDR3 has 14 residues. J gave up 3 bases and V 9 bases, and 5 bases lay outside the gene matches. CDR1 is SGHDT, CDR2 YYEEEE, per germline. The chain's CDR3 is CATRGQGATDTQYF. The CDR3 nucleotides read TGTGCCACCAGGGGACAGGGGGCGACAGATACGCAGTATTTT.

The chain joins TRBV19 to TRBJ2-1; the match to TRBD2 covers 10 bases. The germline V gene encodes CDR1 LNHDA and CDR2 SQIVND (reference sequence). The CDR3 is made up of 18 amino acids. The V segment lost 7 bases and the J segment 6 bases; nucleotides outside the gene matches: 18. This CDR3 is CASKGGAGGPLLGNEQFF. As DNA, the CDR3 is TGTGCCAGTAAGGGGGGAGCGGGAGGGCCTCTTTTGGGCAATGAGCAGTTCTTC.

This clonotype showed up many times. This chain connects TRBV20-1 to TRBJ2-7; 12 nucleotides line up with TRBD2. J gave up 6 bases and V 0 bases, and 3 bases lay outside the gene matches. The CDR3 is 14 residues long. The germline V gene has CDR1 DFQATT and CDR2 SNEGSKA (reference sequence). The CDR3 loop is CSARDWTSGTEQYF. For the CDR3, the DNA is TGCAGTGCTAGAGATTGGACTAGCGGGACCGAGCAGTACTTC.

The chain combines TRBV20-1 with TRBJ2-7, with D perhaps TRBD2 (6 bases). There are 16 residues in the CDR3. V was clipped by 1 base and J by 1 base, with 17 bases between them. Germline values: CDR1 DFQATT, CDR2 SNEGSKA (reference sequence). The CDR3 loop reads CSARGLLPGVSYEQYF. The CDR3 DNA reads TGCAGTGCTAGAGGGCTGCTGCCGGGGGTTTCCTACGAGCAGTACTTC.

The chain is built from TRBV6-1 and TRBJ2-7; TRBD2 agrees at 8 bases. CDR1 and CDR2 from the germline V gene are MNHNS and SASEGT. J lost 6 bases, V lost 2 bases, and 9 bases had no gene match. The CDR3 is 15 residues long. The CDR3 sequence: CASSEYPAGASEQYV. CDR3 DNA: TGTGCCAGCAGTGAATACCCAGCGGGAGCATCCGAGCAGTACGTC.

The V and J genes are TRBV2 and TRBJ2-2, with TRBD2 as a possible D gene (5 bases). Germline V gives CDR1 SNHLY, CDR2 FYNNEI. Trimming cost V 2 bases and J 0 bases, with 10 bases left between them. CDR3 length: 16 amino acids. The CDR3 loop reads CASSEPRRTNTGELFF. The CDR3 DNA is TGTGCCAGCAGTGAACCGAGGAGGACGAACACCGGGGAGCTGTTTTTT.

The chain couples TRBV29-1 to TRBJ1-1; 8 nucleotides line up with TRBD1. V shed 2 bases and J 5 bases; nucleotides not matched to a gene: 7. Germline assignment: CDR1 SQVTM and CDR2 ANQGSEA. The CDR3 is 14 residues long. CDR3 coding DNA: TGCAGCGTTGAAACCGGGACAGGTAGGACTGAAGCTTTCTTT. Translation: CSVETGTGRTEAFF.

The chain has TRBV12-3 or TRBV12-4 and TRBJ1-1; D possibly corresponds to TRBD1 (6 bases). The CDR3 length is 14 residues. V was cut by 8 bases and J by 5 bases, with 18 bases left in between. The CDR3 DNA sequence: TGTGCCAGCCGGGAGGGGGGGGGCAGAACTGAAGCTTTCTTT. Protein sequence: CASREGGGRTEAFF.

The chain employs TRBV5-1 and TRBJ2-3; D might be TRBD2 (5 bases). V shed 4 bases and J shed 2 bases, with 11 bases lying between them. The CDR3 extends over 14 amino acids. In germline, CDR1 is SGHRS, CDR2 YFSETQ. In DNA form, the CDR3 reads TGCGCCAGCAGCCAATGGAGGAACACAGATACGCAGTATTTT. Translating gives CASSQWRNTDTQYF.

This clonotype was detected only a few times. This chain links TRBV28 with TRBJ1-5; TRBD1 agrees at 7 bases. Trimming cost V 8 bases and J 3 bases; bases outside gene matches: 10. This CDR3 has 15 amino acids. The V gene's germline CDR1 is MDHEN and CDR2 SYDVKM. The CDR3 region is CASERDRGLNQPQHF. The CDR3, as DNA: TGTGCCAGCGAGAGGGACAGAGGGCTCAATCAGCCCCAGCATTTT.

As DNA, the CDR3 is TGCGCCAGCAGCTTGGGGGACCGAGTTAATGAAAAACTGTTTTTT. Translating it yields CASSLGDRVNEKLFF. The J gene is TRBJ1-4, the V gene TRBV5-1, with D possibly TRBD1 on 5 matching bases. V lost 0 bases and J lost 4, with 10 bases in between. Germline lookup yields CDR1 SGHRS and CDR2 YFSETQ. The CDR3 extends over 15 amino acids.

V is TRBV12-3 or TRBV12-4 and J is TRBJ1-1; D not certain. V lost 6 bases to trimming and J lost 2 bases, with 10 bases between them. The CDR3 length is 13 residues. CDR3 region: CASSHTANTEAFF. The CDR3, as DNA: TGTGCCAGCAGCCATACCGCCAACACTGAAGCTTTCTTT.

This clonotype occurred a few times. The gene calls are TRBV12-3 or TRBV12-4 and TRBJ2-5; possibly TRBD1 or TRBD2 for D (5 bases each). This CDR3 comprises 13 residues. The V end lost 7 bases, the J end lost 3 bases, and 12 bases lay between the germline ends. CDR3 loop: CASTTRGEETQYF. CDR3 in DNA: TGTGCCAGCACCACTCGAGGGGAAGAGACCCAGTACTTC.

DNA for the CDR3: TGCAGCGTTGAAGATCGGGGGAGTACATCCGATACGCAGTATTTT. Translating it yields CSVEDRGSTSDTQYF. This chain uses TRBV29-1 with TRBJ2-3; D possibly corresponds to TRBD2 (6 bases). Germline V gene sequence: CDR1 SQVTM, CDR2 ANQGSEA. This CDR3 has 15 amino acids. V dropped 0 bases and J dropped 6 bases, with 16 bases sitting between them.

This clonotype was detected ten times or more. V usage is TRBV12-3 or TRBV12-4 and J usage is TRBJ2-5; TRBD2 might be the D (6 bases). V gave up 3 bases and J gave up 0 bases, with 8 bases separating them. There are 14 residues in the CDR3. The CDR3 bases are TGTGCCAGCAGTTTCAGACTAGACCAAGAGACCCAGTACTTC. Translating it yields CASSFRLDQETQYF.

There are a few counts of this clonotype. One end of the junction does not line up with germline, which may come from a read error. The J gene is TRBJ2-4, the V gene TRBV20-1; 9 bases line up with TRBD1. This CDR3 region has 14 residues. The germline gives CDR1 DFQATT, CDR2 SNEGSKA (reference sequence). In DNA, the CDR3 is TGCAGTGCTATTGCCGGGACAGGGTTGGGGACAAGGCACTTC. Translating gives CSAIAGTGLGTRHF.

V gene TRBV12-3 or TRBV12-4 combines with J gene TRBJ1-2, with D possibly TRBD1 on 6 matching bases. V gave up 4 bases and J gave up 4 bases, with 13 bases separating them. The CDR3 consists of 14 residues. The CDR3 here is CASSSQGSSYGYTF. In nucleotides, the CDR3 is TGTGCCAGCAGTTCACAGGGATCTAGCTATGGCTACACCTTC.

A note on this clonotype: A much larger clone differs from this one at a single base, so this may be a read error. This chain uses TRBV24-1 with TRBJ2-1; 8 bases line up with TRBD2. CDR3 length equals 16 residues. Per germline, CDR1 KGHDR and CDR2 SFDVKD. CDR3 coding DNA: TGTGCCACCTGTGATTTGACGGGAGGGAGAAAAGATGAGCAGTTCTTC. Residues: CATCDLTGGRKDEQFF.

J is TRBJ2-2 and V is TRBV29-1; 10 bases map to TRBD2. With 4 bases clipped from V and 3 bases from J, the junction kept 5 bases outside the gene matches. The CDR3 extends over 15 amino acids. The germline CDR1 and CDR2 sequences are SQVTM and ANQGSEA. CDR3 nucleotide sequence: TGCAGCGTTGCCCCCCTAGCGGGAGACACCGGGGAGCTGTTTTTT. Its protein product is CSVAPLAGDTGELFF.

This rearrangement joins TRBV3-1 to TRBJ2-2, with 7 bases aligning to TRBD1. Looked up from germline, CDR1 is LGHDT and CDR2 is YNNKEL (reference sequence). The trim removed 6 bases at V and 4 bases at J, leaving 8 bases unmatched. This CDR3 is built from 15 residues. CDR3 DNA sequence: TGTGCCAGCAGAACCGGGACAGACCTCACCGGGGAGCTGTTTTTT. The encoded protein is CASRTGTDLTGELFF.

This clonotype showed up many times. The V call is TRBV7-9, the J call TRBJ2-5, with unresolved D. The V end was cut by 3 bases, the J end by 5 bases, with 10 bases between. The length of the CDR3 is 13 residues. Germline CDR1 and CDR2: SEHNR and FQNEAQ (reference sequence). This CDR3 reads CASSFEYEETQYF. CDR3 nucleotides: TGTGCCAGCAGCTTCGAGTACGAGGAGACCCAGTACTTC.

There are a few counts of this clonotype. The J gene is TRBJ1-1, the V gene TRBV10-2; the D is unclear. The germline CDR1 and CDR2 sequences are WSHSY and SAAADI. Trimming took 7 bases from V and 4 from J, leaving 10 bases between them. The CDR3 is 12 residues long. The CDR3 DNA reads TGCGCCAGCATGTTTGGAGGCACTGAAGCTTTCTTT. Translating it yields CASMFGGTEAFF.

The chain links TRBV10-3 to TRBJ2-3, with 7 positions matching TRBD1. Per germline, CDR1 ENHRY and CDR2 SYGVKD. This CDR3 is 14 amino acids long. With V trimmed by 6 bases and J by 1 base, 4 bases remained unmatched. CDR3 nucleotides: TGTGCCATCAGGGCTGACAGGGGCACAGATACGCAGTATTTT. It yields the protein CAIRADRGTDTQYF.

The rearrangement joins TRBV7-2 to TRBJ1-3; tentatively, D is TRBD1 (6 bases). There are 16 residues in the CDR3. The V and J ends lost 3 bases and 0 bases respectively, with 12 bases between them. Germline values: CDR1 SGHTA, CDR2 FQGNSA. In DNA, the CDR3 is TGTGCCAGCAGCTTGGATGGACAGAGCTCTGGAAACACCATATATTTT. Its translation is CASSLDGQSSGNTIYF.

This clonotype was found many times. The rearrangement links TRBV12-3 or TRBV12-4 to TRBJ2-2; the D gene could be TRBD1 or TRBD2 (5 bases each). The CDR3 loop spans 13 amino acids. V was shortened by 6 bases and J by 7 bases, with 12 bases between the two germline ends. CDR3 coding DNA: TGTGCCAGCAGCTGGGACGCGGACGGGGAGCTGTTTTTT. Translation gives CASSWDADGELFF.

The gene calls are TRBV7-2 and TRBJ2-1; 11 bases are shared with TRBD2. The V gene end was trimmed by 5 bases and the J gene end by 7 bases; junction bases not matched to a gene: 10. Germline CDR1 is SGHTA and CDR2 is FQGNSA. The length of the CDR3 is 16 residues. The CDR3 region has the DNA TGTGCCAGCAGCATACTAGCGGGAGAATGGGCGAATGAGCAGTTCTTC. This gives the protein CASSILAGEWANEQFF.